These 20 T cell receptor beta chains share one sample of origin, sequenced in a study of CD8+ T cells in alopecia areata. Noted treatment: oral pan-JAK inhibitor, 5-10 mg twice daily. cDNA reverse transcribed from extracted RNA served as the sequencing template. Profiling relied on immunoSEQ multiplex PCR, and the TCRdb table lists in-frame clones only, not all of them. The repertoire has under 300,000 clones, about 60% of them found once; the top ten carry 0.93%. The sequenced sample was CD4+ T cells sorted from blood, obtained between weeks 51 and 52, from a patient treated with tofacitinib. These receptors were taken from a human donor with alopecia areata.

The chain joins TRBV30 to TRBJ2-4; 8 bases map to TRBD1. The CDR3 has 13 residues. Trimming took 3 bases from V and 8 from J; bases not matched to a gene: 6. Germline V CDR1 and CDR2: GTSNPN, SVGIG (reference sequence). CDR3 coding DNA: TGTGCCTGGAGCTCAGGGGGCGCGTACATTCAGTACTTC. Translation gives CAWSSGGAYIQYF.

This clone was counted only a few times. An end of the junction differs from the germline gene, which may be a read error. The rearrangement uses TRBV7-2 and TRBJ1-4, with D uncertain. The V gene's germline CDR1 is SGHTA and CDR2 FQGNSA. CDR3 length equals 12 residues. The DNA of the CDR3 is TGTGCCAGCAGATTAGCCGGGGAAAAACTGTTTTTT. This encodes CASRLAGEKLFF.

A few counts support this clone. The CDR3 DNA reads TGCAGCGTAACAACAGAGGGTGGTCCCTACGAGCAGTACTTC. Translating gives CSVTTEGGPYEQYF. This sequence joins TRBV29-1 and TRBJ2-7; D is perhaps TRBD2 (5 bases). Trimming left V 6 bases short and J 2 bases short, with 17 bases between. Germline CDR1 is SQVTM and CDR2 is ANQGSEA. The CDR3 sequence is 14 residues long.

V is TRBV9 and J is TRBJ2-4, with D possibly matching TRBD1 (5 bases). Germline values: CDR1 SGDLS, CDR2 YYNGEE. Trimming left V 3 bases short and J 6 bases short, with 10 bases between. The CDR3 spans 13 residues. The CDR3 region is CASSAQGGNIQYF. DNA for the CDR3: TGTGCCAGCAGCGCCCAGGGTGGAAACATTCAGTACTTC.

The chain has TRBV10-3 and TRBJ2-5; the match to TRBD1 covers 7 bases. CDR3 length: 13 amino acids. The V gene's germline CDR1 is ENHRY and CDR2 SYGVKD. J gave up 2 bases and V 11 bases, and 8 bases lay outside the gene matches. For the CDR3, the DNA is TGTGCCGTCCTCCCGGGACAGCAAGAGACCCAGTACTTC. Translating gives CAVLPGQQETQYF.

The chain couples TRBV27 to TRBJ2-7, with TRBD1 as a possible D gene (6 bases). This CDR3 is 15 amino acids long. V lost 0 bases to trimming and J lost 7 bases, with 16 bases between them. From germline, CDR1 is MNHEY and CDR2 SMNVEV (reference sequence). The CDR3 protein is CASSLSARGREEQYF. The CDR3 DNA reads TGTGCCAGCAGTTTATCCGCCAGGGGAAGAGAGGAGCAGTACTTC.

The rearrangement uses TRBV29-1 and TRBJ2-5; the match to TRBD1 covers 7 bases. V was clipped by 6 bases and J by 1 base; unmatched bases: 2. CDR1 is SQVTM, CDR2 ANQGSEA, per germline. The length of the CDR3 is 12 residues. This CDR3 is CSVGQSQETQYF. In nucleotides, the CDR3 is TGCAGCGTGGGACAGAGCCAAGAGACCCAGTACTTC.

About this clone itself: The identical CDR3 is also encoded by other nucleotide sequences in the sample. The chain carries TRBV18 and TRBJ1-1; no firm D call. With 3 bases removed from V and 1 base from J, the gap between germline ends came to 0 bases. Germline CDR1 is KGHSH and CDR2 is LQKENI. The CDR3 covers 11 residues. The CDR3 bases are TGTGCCAGCTCACCGAACACTGAAGCTTTCTTT. Residues: CASSPNTEAFF.

The rearrangement uses TRBV15 and TRBJ2-7, with 10 nucleotides matching TRBD1. J lost 0 bases, V lost 5 bases, and 10 bases had no gene match. CDR3 length: 17 amino acids. Germline V CDR1 and CDR2: LNHNV, YYDKDF (reference sequence). In nucleotides, the CDR3 is TGTGCCACCAGCGGACCGGGACAGGGGTCTAACTCCTACGAGCAGTACTTC. Protein product: CATSGPGQGSNSYEQYF.

V and J are TRBV30 and TRBJ2-7; perhaps TRBD1 as D (6 bases). Germline V gene data show CDR1 as GTSNPN and CDR2 as SVGIG (reference sequence). The CDR3 is 13 amino acids. The V end was cut by 5 bases, the J end by 3 bases, with 14 bases between. For the CDR3, the DNA is TGTGCCTGGGGGGGACAATGGAACTACGAGCAGTACTTC. Protein: CAWGGQWNYEQYF.

V is TRBV5-1 and J is TRBJ1-6; TRBD1 might be the D (5 bases). Germline V gene lookup returns CDR1 SGHRS and CDR2 YFSETQ. Trimming left V 0 bases short and J 7 bases short, with 8 bases between. The CDR3 spans 14 residues. The CDR3 DNA follows: TGCGCCAGCAGCTTGGACAGGCGCAATTCACCCCTCCACTTT. Translation: CASSLDRRNSPLHF.

This clone came up once. The V gene is TRBV5-4, the J gene TRBJ2-7; D possibly corresponds to TRBD1 (6 bases). Germline CDR1 reads SGHNT; CDR2 reads YYREEE (reference sequence). The CDR3 covers 14 residues. V was clipped by 4 bases and J by 0 bases, with 11 bases between them. DNA of the CDR3: TGTGCCAGCAGCCACCGGGACATCTCCTACGAGCAGTACTTC. Protein sequence: CASSHRDISYEQYF.

The rearrangement joins TRBV4-3 to TRBJ2-7, with D possibly TRBD1 on 7 matching bases. This CDR3 spans 20 amino acids. Trimming stripped 4 bases from V and 1 base from J, with 29 bases between. Germline V gene data show CDR1 as LGHNA and CDR2 as YSLEER. The CDR3 sequence is CASSPPRGGGSSNLSYEQYF. In nucleotides, the CDR3 is TGCGCCAGCAGCCCCCCACGTGGAGGGGGCTCATCTAACCTATCCTACGAGCAGTACTTC.

V is TRBV7-2 and J is TRBJ1-6, with a weak D call TRBD1 (6 bases). The CDR3 covers 14 residues. V lost 3 bases to trimming and J lost 10 bases, with 13 bases between them. The V gene's germline CDR1 is SGHTA and CDR2 FQGNSA. CDR3 protein: CASSFHQGQSPLHF. CDR3 nucleotides: TGTGCCAGCAGCTTTCATCAGGGGCAGTCACCCCTCCACTTT.

This chain joins TRBV29-1 and TRBJ1-1; D is possibly TRBD1 (5 bases). V lost 4 bases, J lost 3 bases, and 12 bases lay in between. The CDR3 loop spans 13 amino acids. The germline V gene encodes CDR1 SQVTM and CDR2 ANQGSEA. The CDR3 reads CSVGRGRDTEAFF. CDR3 bases: TGCAGCGTTGGTCGGGGCCGGGACACTGAAGCTTTCTTT. Based on the CDR3 plus reference TRBV29-1 and TRBJ1-1, the full variable domain is SAVISQKPSRDICQRGTSLTIQCQVDSQVTMMFWYRQQPGQSLTLIATANQGSEATYESGFVIDKFPISRPNLTFSTLTVSNMSPEDSSIYLCSVGRGRDTEAFFGQGTRLTVV.

Worth noting for this clone: The junction departs from the called germline gene at one end, perhaps through a read error. The gene calls are TRBV7-7 and TRBJ2-1, with D perhaps matching TRBD1 or TRBD2 (5 bases each). The CDR3 covers 13 residues. CDR1 and CDR2 from the germline V gene are SSHAT and FNYEAQ (reference sequence). The CDR3 region has the DNA TGTGCTAGCAGCTTAGCGACAGTCAATGAGCAGTTCTTC. Its translation: CASSLATVNEQFF. Filled out from reference TRBV7-7 and TRBJ2-1, the complete variable domain reads GAGVSQSPRYKVTKRGQDVTLRCDPISSHATLYWYQQALGQGPEFLTYFNYEAQPDKSGLPSDRFSAERPEGSISTLTIQRTEQRDSAMYRCASSLATVNEQFFGPGTRLTVL.

This clone occurred a few times. Within the sample, other DNA sequences also encode this same CDR3. This chain connects TRBV6-5 to TRBJ2-7, with D tentatively TRBD1 (6 bases). Germline V gene sequence: CDR1 MNHEY, CDR2 SVGAGI. The V end was cut by 8 bases, the J end by 0 bases, with 8 bases between. This CDR3 contains 12 residues. The CDR3 is CASQGSSYEQYF. CDR3 in DNA: TGTGCCAGCCAGGGGTCCTCCTACGAGCAGTACTTC.

The J gene is TRBJ2-1, the V gene TRBV6-4, with TRBD2 matching 11 bases. The CDR3 is 17 residues long. From germline, CDR1 is MRHNA and CDR2 SNTAGT. V was pared by 8 bases and J by 3 bases, with 12 bases of the junction left unmatched. As DNA, the CDR3 is TGTGCCAGCGCCGAGGTGGTCCTAGCGGGGGGCTACAATGAGCAGTTCTTC. It is translated as CASAEVVLAGGYNEQFF.

The chain carries TRBV29-1 and TRBJ2-7, with D possibly being TRBD1 or TRBD2 (5 bases each). The germline V gene has CDR1 SQVTM and CDR2 ANQGSEA. The length of the CDR3 is 12 residues. Trimming pared 8 bases from V and 3 bases from J, leaving 14 bases between. The CDR3: CSCRDGYYEQYF. CDR3 DNA sequence: TGCAGCTGCCGGGACGGATACTACGAGCAGTACTTC.

The chain joins TRBV14 to TRBJ2-1, with TRBD1 matching 8 bases. The CDR3 contains 13 residues. Germline CDR1 is SGHDN and CDR2 is FVKESK. Losses at the gene ends were 4 bases for V and 7 bases for J; bases not matched to a gene: 3. The CDR3 sequence: CASSLRGRNEQFF. Written as DNA, the CDR3 is TGTGCCAGCAGCCTCAGGGGGCGGAATGAGCAGTTCTTC.